This T cell receptor beta chain was identified in a study of T cell responses to AZD1222 COVID-19 vaccine. This clone was picked up one time. The germline CDR1 and CDR2 sequences are LGHNA and YNFKEQ. V was cut by 0 bases and J by 3 bases, with 12 bases left in between. The CDR3 is 16 amino acids. Here immunoSEQ multiplex PCR was the method, and the copy in TCRdb shows in-frame clones only, minus some. Seen here are 100,000 or so clones, more than 85% observed once, and the top ten hold roughly 4.5%. The chain carries TRBV4-2 and TRBJ2-1; D might be TRBD1 (5 bases). The material sequenced was peripheral blood, taken on day 0 of AZD1222 vaccination. The TCR was taken from an adult in good health. Here the CDR3 reads CASSQDRQNRYNEQFF. CDR3 bases: TGTGCCAGCAGCCAAGATCGACAGAACCGCTACAATGAGCAGTTCTTC.